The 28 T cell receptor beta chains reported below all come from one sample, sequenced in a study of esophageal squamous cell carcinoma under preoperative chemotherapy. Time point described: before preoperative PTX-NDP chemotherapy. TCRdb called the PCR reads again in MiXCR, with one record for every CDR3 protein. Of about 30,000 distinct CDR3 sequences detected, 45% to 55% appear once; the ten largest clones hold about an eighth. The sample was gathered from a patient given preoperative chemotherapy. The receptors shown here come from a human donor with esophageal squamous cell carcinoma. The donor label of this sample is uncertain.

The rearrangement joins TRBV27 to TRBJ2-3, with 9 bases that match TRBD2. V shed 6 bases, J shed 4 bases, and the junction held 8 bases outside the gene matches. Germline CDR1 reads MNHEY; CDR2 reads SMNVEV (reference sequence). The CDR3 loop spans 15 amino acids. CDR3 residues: CASRISGGGADTQYF. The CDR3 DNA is TGTGCCAGCAGGATTTCTGGCGGGGGGGCAGATACGCAGTATTTT.

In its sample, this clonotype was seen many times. This CDR3 is CATRLAGVVAYEQYF. The CDR3 DNA follows: TGCGCCACCCGACTAGCGGGGGTGGTGGCCTACGAGCAGTACTTC. V usage is TRBV10-1 and J usage is TRBJ2-7, with TRBD2 matching over 12 bases. V shed 10 bases, J shed 2 bases, and the junction held 9 bases outside the gene matches. The V gene's germline CDR1 is WNHNN and CDR2 SYGVQD (reference sequence). CDR3 length: 15 amino acids.

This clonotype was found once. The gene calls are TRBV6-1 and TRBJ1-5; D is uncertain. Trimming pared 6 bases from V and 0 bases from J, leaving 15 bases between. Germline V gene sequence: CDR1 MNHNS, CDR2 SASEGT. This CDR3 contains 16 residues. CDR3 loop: CASRETKANSNQPQHF. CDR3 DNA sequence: TGTGCCAGCAGGGAAACAAAGGCGAATAGCAATCAGCCCCAGCATTTT.

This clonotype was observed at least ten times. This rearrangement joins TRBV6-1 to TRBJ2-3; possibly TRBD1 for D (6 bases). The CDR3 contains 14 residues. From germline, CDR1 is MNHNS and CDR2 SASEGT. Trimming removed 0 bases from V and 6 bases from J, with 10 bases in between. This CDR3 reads CASSEAPRGDTQYF. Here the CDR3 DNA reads TGTGCCAGCAGTGAAGCGCCCAGGGGCGATACGCAGTATTTT.

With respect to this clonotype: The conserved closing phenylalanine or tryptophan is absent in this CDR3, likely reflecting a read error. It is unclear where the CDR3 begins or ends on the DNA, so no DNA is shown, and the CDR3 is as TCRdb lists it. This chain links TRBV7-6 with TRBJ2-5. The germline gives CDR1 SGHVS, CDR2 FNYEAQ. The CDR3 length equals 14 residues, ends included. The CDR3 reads CASSLDGHQESQFL.

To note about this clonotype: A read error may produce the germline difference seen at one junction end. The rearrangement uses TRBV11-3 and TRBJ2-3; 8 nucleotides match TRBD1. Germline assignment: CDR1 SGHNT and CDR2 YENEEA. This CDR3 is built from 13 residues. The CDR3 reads CASSGQGPDTQYF. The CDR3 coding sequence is TGTGCCAGCTCCGGACAGGGTCCAGATACCCAGTACTTT.

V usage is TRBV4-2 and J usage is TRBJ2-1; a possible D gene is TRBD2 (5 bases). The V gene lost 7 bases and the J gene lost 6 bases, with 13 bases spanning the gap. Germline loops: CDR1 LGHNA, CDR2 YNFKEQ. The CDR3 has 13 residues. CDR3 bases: TGTGCCAGCATCGGAGGCGGGCTCAATGAGCAGTTCTTC. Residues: CASIGGGLNEQFF.

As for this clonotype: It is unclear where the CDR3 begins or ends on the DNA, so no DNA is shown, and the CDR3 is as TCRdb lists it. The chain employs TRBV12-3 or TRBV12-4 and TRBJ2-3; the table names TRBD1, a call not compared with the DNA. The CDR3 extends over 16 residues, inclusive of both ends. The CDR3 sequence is CASTWGRGIGTEALYF.

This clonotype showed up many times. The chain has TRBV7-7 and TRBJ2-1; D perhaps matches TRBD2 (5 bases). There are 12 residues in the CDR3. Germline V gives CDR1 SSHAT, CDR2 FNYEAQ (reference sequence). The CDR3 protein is CASRRHRVRQFF. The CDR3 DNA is TGTGCTAGCCGGAGGCACCGGGTCAGGCAGTTCTTC.

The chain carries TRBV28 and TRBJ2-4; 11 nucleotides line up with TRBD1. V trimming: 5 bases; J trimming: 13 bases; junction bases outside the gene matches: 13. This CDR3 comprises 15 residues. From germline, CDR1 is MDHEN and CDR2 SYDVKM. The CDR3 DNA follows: TGTGCCAGCAGTCTCTCCGGGACAGGGGGAATTTGGCAGTACTTC. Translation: CASSLSGTGGIWQYF.

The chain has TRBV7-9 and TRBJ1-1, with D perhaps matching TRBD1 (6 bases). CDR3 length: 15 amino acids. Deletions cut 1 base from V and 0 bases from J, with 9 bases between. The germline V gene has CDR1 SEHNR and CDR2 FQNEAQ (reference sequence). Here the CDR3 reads CASSLDGDMNTEAFF. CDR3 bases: TGTGCCAGCAGCTTAGATGGGGACATGAACACTGAAGCTTTCTTT.

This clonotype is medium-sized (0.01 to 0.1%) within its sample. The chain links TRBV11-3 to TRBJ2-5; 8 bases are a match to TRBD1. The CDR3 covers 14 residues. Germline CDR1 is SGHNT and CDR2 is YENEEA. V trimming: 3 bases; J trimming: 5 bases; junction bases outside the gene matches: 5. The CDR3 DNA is TGTGCCAGCAGCTTCGGACAGGGTGGGGAGACCCAGTACTTC. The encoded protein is CASSFGQGGETQYF. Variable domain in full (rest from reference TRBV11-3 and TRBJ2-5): EAGVVQSPRYKIIEKKQPVAFWCNPISGHNTLYWYLQNLGQGPELLIRYENEEAVDDSQLPKDRFSAERLKGVDSTLKIQPAELGDSAVYLCASSFGQGGETQYFGPGTRLLVL.

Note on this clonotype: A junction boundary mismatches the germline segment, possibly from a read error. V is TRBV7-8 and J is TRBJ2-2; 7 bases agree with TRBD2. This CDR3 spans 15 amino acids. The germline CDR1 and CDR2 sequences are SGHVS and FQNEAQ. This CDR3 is CASSSGGLSTDALYF. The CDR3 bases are TGTGCCAGCAGCTCGGGGGGACTCAGCACAGATGCGCTGTATTTT. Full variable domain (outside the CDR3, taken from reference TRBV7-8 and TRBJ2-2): GAGVSQSPRYKVAKRGQDVALRCDPISGHVSLFWYQQALGQGPEFLTYFQNEAQLDKSGLPSDRFFAERPEGSVSTLKIQRTQQEDSAVYLCASSSGGLSTDALYFGEGSRLTVL.

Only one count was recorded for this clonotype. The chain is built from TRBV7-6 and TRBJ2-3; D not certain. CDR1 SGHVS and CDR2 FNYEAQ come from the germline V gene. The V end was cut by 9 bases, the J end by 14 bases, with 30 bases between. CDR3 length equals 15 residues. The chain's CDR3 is CARSLQFTNTEELYF. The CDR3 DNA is TGTGCCAGGAGCCTACAGTTTACGAACACAGAGGAGCTGTATTTT. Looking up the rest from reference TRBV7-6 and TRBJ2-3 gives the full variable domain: GAGVSQSPRYKVTKRGQDVALRCDPISGHVSLYWYRQALGQGPEFLTYFNYEAQQDKSGLPNDRFSAERPEGSISTLTIQRTEQRDSAMYRCARSLQFTNTEELYFGPGTRLTVL.

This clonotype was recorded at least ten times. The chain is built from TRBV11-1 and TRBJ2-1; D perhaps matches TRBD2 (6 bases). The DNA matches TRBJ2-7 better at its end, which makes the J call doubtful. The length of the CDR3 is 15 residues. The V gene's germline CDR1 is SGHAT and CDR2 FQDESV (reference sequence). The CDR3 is CASSLGAGSYNEQYF. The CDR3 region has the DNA TGTGCCAGCAGCTTAGGAGCGGGCTCCTACAATGAGCAGTACTTC.

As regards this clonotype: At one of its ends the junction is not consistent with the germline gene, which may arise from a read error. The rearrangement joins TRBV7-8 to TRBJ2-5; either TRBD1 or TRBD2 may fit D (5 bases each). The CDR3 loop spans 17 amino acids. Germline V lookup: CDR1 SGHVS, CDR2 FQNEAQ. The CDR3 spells CASSPVGVRSYAKTQSF. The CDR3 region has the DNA TGTGCCAGCAGCCCGGTGGGGGTGCGCTCATATGCAAAGACCCAGTCTTTC.

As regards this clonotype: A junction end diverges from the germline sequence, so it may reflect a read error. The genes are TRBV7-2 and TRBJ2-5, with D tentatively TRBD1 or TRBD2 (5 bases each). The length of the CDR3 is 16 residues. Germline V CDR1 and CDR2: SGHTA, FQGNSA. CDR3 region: CASSRGQGGNGEIQYF. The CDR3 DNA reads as TGTGCCAGCAGCCGAGGGCAGGGCGGTAATGGAGAGATCCAGTACTTC. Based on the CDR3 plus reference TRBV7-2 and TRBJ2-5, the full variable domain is GAGVSQSPSNKVTEKGKDVELRCDPISGHTALYWYRQSLGQGLEFLIYFQGNSAPDKSGLPSDRFSAERTGGSVSTLTIQRTQQEDSAVYLCASSRGQGGNGEIQYFGPGTRLLVL.

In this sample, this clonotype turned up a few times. CDR3 nucleotides: TGTGCCAGCTCACTAGCGGGAAAAAACATTCAGTACTTC. Its translation is CASSLAGKNIQYF. The V and J genes are TRBV18 and TRBJ2-4, with TRBD2 matching over 8 bases. The CDR3 is 13 amino acids. The V gene end was trimmed by 4 bases and the J gene end by 4 bases; junction bases not matched to a gene: 0. From germline, CDR1 is KGHSH and CDR2 LQKENI.

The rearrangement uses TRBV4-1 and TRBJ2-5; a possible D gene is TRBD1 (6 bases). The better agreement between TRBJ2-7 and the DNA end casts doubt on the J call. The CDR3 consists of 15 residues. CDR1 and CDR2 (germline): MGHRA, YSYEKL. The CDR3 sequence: CASSQAHREGYEQYF. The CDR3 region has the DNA TGCGCCAGCAGCCAAGCGCACAGGGAAGGATACGAGCAGTACTTC.

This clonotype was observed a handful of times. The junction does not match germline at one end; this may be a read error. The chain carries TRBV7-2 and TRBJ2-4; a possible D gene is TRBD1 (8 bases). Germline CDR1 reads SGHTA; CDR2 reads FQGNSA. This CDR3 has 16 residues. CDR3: CASSPQGGRAKDMQYF. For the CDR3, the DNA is TGTGCCAGCAGCCCACAGGGGGGGAGAGCCAAAGACATGCAGTACTTC.

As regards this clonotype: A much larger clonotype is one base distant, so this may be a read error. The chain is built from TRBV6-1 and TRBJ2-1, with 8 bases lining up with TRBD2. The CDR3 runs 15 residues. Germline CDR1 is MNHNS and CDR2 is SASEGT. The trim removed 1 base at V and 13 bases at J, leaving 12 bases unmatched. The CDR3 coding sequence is TGTGCCAGCAGTGAAGAAGCGGGAGCCCAAGAGACCCAGTTCTTC. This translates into CASSEEAGAQETQFF.

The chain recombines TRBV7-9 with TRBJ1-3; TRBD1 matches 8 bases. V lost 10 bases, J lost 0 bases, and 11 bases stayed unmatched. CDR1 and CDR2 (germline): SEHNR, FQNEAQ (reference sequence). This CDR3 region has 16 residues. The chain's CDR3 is CAIPGGTGPSGNTIYF. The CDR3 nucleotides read TGTGCCATTCCAGGAGGGACAGGCCCCTCTGGAAACACCATATATTTT. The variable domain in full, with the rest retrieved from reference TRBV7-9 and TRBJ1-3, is DTGVSQNPRHKITKRGQNVTFRCDPISEHNRLYWYRQTLGQGPEFLTYFQNEAQLEKSRLLSDRFSAERPKGSFSTLEIQRTEQGDSAMYLCAIPGGTGPSGNTIYFGEGSWLTVV.

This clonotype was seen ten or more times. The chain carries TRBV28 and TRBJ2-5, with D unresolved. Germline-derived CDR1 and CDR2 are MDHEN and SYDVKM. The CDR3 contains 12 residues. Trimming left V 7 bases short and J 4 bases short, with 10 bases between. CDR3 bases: TGTGCCAGCAAAGGAAACTTAGAGACCCAGTACTTC. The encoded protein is CASKGNLETQYF.

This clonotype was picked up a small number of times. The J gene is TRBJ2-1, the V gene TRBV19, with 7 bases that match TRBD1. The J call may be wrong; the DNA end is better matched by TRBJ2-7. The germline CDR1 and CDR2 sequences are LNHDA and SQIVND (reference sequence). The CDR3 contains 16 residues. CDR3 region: CASKDPNRGTGTEQYF. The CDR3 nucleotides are TGTGCCAGTAAAGACCCCAACAGGGGTACAGGGACGGAGCAGTACTTC.

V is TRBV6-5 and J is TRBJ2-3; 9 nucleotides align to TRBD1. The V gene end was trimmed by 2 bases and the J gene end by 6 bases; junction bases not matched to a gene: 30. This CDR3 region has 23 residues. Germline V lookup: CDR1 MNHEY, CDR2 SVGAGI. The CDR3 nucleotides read TGTGCCAGCAGTTACAGCCGGGACAGGGTAAATTTAGGACGGGCCCAGCCCCGGGATACGCAGTATTTT. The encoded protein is CASSYSRDRVNLGRAQPRDTQYF.

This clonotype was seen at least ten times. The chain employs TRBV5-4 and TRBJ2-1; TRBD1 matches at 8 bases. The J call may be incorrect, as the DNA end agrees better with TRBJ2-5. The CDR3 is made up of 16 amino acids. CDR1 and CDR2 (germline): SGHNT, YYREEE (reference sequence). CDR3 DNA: TGTGCCAGCAGCGCGGGGACAGGTCGATTAGTTGGGACCCAGTACTTC. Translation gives CASSAGTGRLVGTQYF.

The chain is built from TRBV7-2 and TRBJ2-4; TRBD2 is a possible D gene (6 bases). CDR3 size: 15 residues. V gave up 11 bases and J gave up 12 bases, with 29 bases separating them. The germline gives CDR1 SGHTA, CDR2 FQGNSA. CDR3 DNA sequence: TGTGCCCGCGGCTCGGGGGTGAAGGCGAAAAATACTCAGTACTTC. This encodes CARGSGVKAKNTQYF.

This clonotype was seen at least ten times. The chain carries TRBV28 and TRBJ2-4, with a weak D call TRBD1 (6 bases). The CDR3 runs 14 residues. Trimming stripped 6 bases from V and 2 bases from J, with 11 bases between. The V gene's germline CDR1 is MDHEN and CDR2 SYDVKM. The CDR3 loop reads CASSPGQTKNIQYF. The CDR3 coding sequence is TGTGCCAGCAGCCCCGGACAGACCAAAAACATTCAGTACTTC.